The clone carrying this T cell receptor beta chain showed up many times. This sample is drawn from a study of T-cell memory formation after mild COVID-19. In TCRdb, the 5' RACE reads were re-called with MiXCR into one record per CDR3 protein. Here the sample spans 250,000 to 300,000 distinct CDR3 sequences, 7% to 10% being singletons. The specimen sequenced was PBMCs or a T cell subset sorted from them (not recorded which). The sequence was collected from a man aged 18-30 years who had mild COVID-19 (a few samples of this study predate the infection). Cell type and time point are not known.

CDR3 protein: CASSLAGTSVYGYTF. DNA of the CDR3: TGTGCCAGCAGCTTAGCCGGGACTTCCGTCTATGGCTACACCTTC. V is TRBV7-9 and J is TRBJ1-2, with TRBD1 as a possible D gene (5 bases). Germline CDR1 SEHNR, CDR2 FQNEAQ (reference sequence). The CDR3 runs 15 residues. V was cut by 0 bases and J by 4 bases, with 12 bases left in between.